Included here is one TCR beta chain sequence, with context. The table came from immunoSEQ multiplex PCR; TCRdb's copy has only in-frame clones and leaves some out. There are 110,000 to 150,000 clones in the sample; roughly 86% occur only once, and about 10% lies in the top ten. The sample belongs to a study of blood T cell repertoires in COVID-19. This CDR3 region has 15 residues. CDR1 SEHNR and CDR2 FQNEAQ come from the germline V gene (reference sequence). The ends lost 2 bases at V and 5 bases at J; junction bases unmatched: 2. The chain recombines TRBV7-9 with TRBJ2-2; 10 nucleotides line up with TRBD2. Sample: peripheral blood. This TCR was sampled from a man aged 50 or older with active or convalescent COVID-19. CDR3: CASSLTTSGTGELFF. CDR3 in DNA: TGTGCCAGCAGCTTAACGACTAGCGGGACCGGGGAGCTGTTTTTT.